The present TCR beta chain was sequenced within a study of molecular identifiers for immune sequencing clone quantification. Findings of the study overall: Under 1% of molecules in naive cells, but over 97% of effector molecules, belonged to clones above 20 RNA copies. Detectable among 800,000 to 1,000,000 naive cells, according to reports, was Jurkat TCR RNA spiked in from one cell.

Sorting was used to obtain naive CD8 T cells (CD8+CD4-CCR7+CD45RA+). Bulk libraries came from a prior protocol with listed TCR primers. TCRdb fed the PCR reads into MiXCR, producing one record per CDR3 protein. The sample consists of about 320,000 distinct CDR3 sequences, about 22% of them appearing once. This clonotype was observed many times. Its antigen remains unknown. This clonotype originated in a human donor in good health. Some libraries in this study had Jurkat cell RNA spiked in. The sample consisted of naive CD8+ T cells from blood, with Jurkat cell RNA spiked in. Subset meaning: FACS-sorted CD8+CD4-CCR7+CD45RA+ naive T cells.

CDR3 protein: CASSPFRGDGYTF. CDR3 coding DNA: TGTGCCAGCAGCCCTTTCAGGGGAGATGGCTACACCTTC. The chain has TRBV27 and TRBJ1-2, with D maybe TRBD1 (6 bases). Trimming shortened V by 6 bases and J by 6 bases, and 14 bases separated the two germline ends. Germline V gene data show CDR1 as MNHEY and CDR2 as SMNVEV (reference sequence). CDR3 size: 13 residues.